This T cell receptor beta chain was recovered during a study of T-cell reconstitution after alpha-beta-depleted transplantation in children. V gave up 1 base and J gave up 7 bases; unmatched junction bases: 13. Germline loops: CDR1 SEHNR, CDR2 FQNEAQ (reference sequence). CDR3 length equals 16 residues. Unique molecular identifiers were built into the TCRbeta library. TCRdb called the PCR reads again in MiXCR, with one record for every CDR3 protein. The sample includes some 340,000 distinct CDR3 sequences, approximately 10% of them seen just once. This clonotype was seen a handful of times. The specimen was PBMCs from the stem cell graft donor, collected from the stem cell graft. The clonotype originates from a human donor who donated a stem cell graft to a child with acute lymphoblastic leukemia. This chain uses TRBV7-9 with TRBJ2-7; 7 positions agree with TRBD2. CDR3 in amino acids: CASSLDRGSPSGEQYF. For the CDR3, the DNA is TGTGCCAGCAGCTTAGATCGCGGGAGCCCGTCGGGGGAGCAGTACTTC.